This T cell receptor beta chain is drawn from a study of T cells and copy number aberrations in small-cell lung cancer. Between the trimmed V and J ends, which lost 0 bases and 1 base, there was a span of 8 bases. Germline values: CDR1 SGHRS, CDR2 YFSETQ. This CDR3 comprises 14 residues. Profiling relied on immunoSEQ multiplex PCR, and the TCRdb table lists in-frame clones only, not all of them. The table records over 2,000 clones, under 80% of them present only once. Limited-stage small-cell lung cancer patients underwent surgery between about 2007 and 2020. The chain has TRBV5-1 and TRBJ2-7, with D uncertain. The TCR comes from a man in his 60s with small cell lung cancer. The sample comprised normal tissue next to the tumor. CDR3 residues: CASSLELDSYEQYF. Written as DNA, the CDR3 is TGCGCCAGCAGCTTGGAGTTGGATTCCTACGAGCAGTACTTC.